One sample yielded the 30 T cell receptor beta chains listed below, sequenced in a study of blood T cell repertoires in COVID-19. The assay was immunoSEQ multiplex PCR, and TCRdb's table has in-frame clones only and misses some. The sample consists of 130,000 to 150,000 clones, around 80% of them appearing once. Sequencing was carried out using peripheral blood. The receptors here all came from a man aged 65 to 79 who had recovered from COVID-19.

The rearrangement links TRBV6-2 or TRBV6-3 to TRBJ2-1; 9 bases fit TRBD1. This CDR3 has 17 residues. Germline trimming cut 6 bases from V and 7 bases from J; bases unmatched to any gene: 16. Germline V gene data show CDR1 as MNHEY and CDR2 as SVGEGT. CDR3 DNA: TGTGCCAGCAGCCCACTTGGGGGACAGGGTAGAAAAAATGAGCAGTTCTTC. It yields the protein CASSPLGGQGRKNEQFF.

The rearrangement links TRBV9 to TRBJ2-7; a weak D match, TRBD2 (5 bases). CDR3 length equals 15 residues. In germline, CDR1 is SGDLS, CDR2 YYNGEE. Trimming removed 3 bases from V and 4 bases from J, with 17 bases in between. As DNA, the CDR3 is TGTGCCAGCAGCGCGGGGAGCGAGCCCGGGTACGAGCAGTACTTC. Residues: CASSAGSEPGYEQYF.

CDR3: CASSHWGLETYNEQFF. DNA for the CDR3: TGCGCCAGCAGCCATTGGGGGCTAGAAACCTACAATGAGCAGTTCTTC. The rearrangement links TRBV4-1 to TRBJ2-1, with D possibly matching TRBD1 (6 bases). CDR1 MGHRA and CDR2 YSYEKL come from the germline V gene. The CDR3 extends over 16 amino acids. V gave up 3 bases and J gave up 2 bases, with 14 bases separating them.

V is TRBV7-9 and J is TRBJ1-2, with 8 bases fitting TRBD1. The J segment lost 7 bases and the V segment lost 3 bases, leaving 7 bases of the junction unmatched. The CDR3 runs to 14 residues. CDR1 and CDR2 (germline): SEHNR, FQNEAQ (reference sequence). The CDR3 region is CASSFGQGWGGYTF. CDR3 coding DNA: TGTGCCAGCAGCTTCGGACAGGGATGGGGTGGCTACACCTTC.

The V call is TRBV5-1, the J call TRBJ2-5, with TRBD2 matching over 10 bases. The V gene end was trimmed by 4 bases and the J gene end by 3 bases; junction bases not matched to a gene: 3. The CDR3 is 14 residues long. From germline, CDR1 is SGHRS and CDR2 YFSETQ. Written as DNA, the CDR3 is TGCGCCAGCAGCCCGGGACTAGCGAAAGAGACCCAGTACTTC. Encoded protein: CASSPGLAKETQYF.

This rearrangement joins TRBV30 to TRBJ2-5; 9 positions match TRBD1. There are 13 residues in the CDR3. The germline V gene has CDR1 GTSNPN and CDR2 SVGIG (reference sequence). The ends lost 4 bases at V and 3 bases at J; junction bases unmatched: 3. The CDR3 region is CAWIRDREETQYF. CDR3 coding DNA: TGTGCCTGGATCCGGGACAGGGAAGAGACCCAGTACTTC. The full variable domain, its missing parts supplied by reference TRBV30 and TRBJ2-5, is SQTIHQWPATLVQPVGSPLSLECTVEGTSNPNLYWYRQAAGRGLQLLFYSVGIGQISSEVPQNLSASRPQDRQFILSSKKLLLSDSGFYLCAWIRDREETQYFGPGTRLLVL.

This clone was detected ten times or more. This sequence joins TRBV10-3 and TRBJ2-5; maybe TRBD2 (5 bases). V was cut by 6 bases and J by 5 bases, with 13 bases left in between. The CDR3 extends over 13 amino acids. The V gene's germline CDR1 is ENHRY and CDR2 SYGVKD. CDR3 protein: CAIRLGDSETQYF. As DNA, the CDR3 is TGTGCCATCAGACTAGGTGACTCGGAGACCCAGTACTTC.

The count of this clone is one. The CDR3 spells CASSPPRDRDGYTF. CDR3 nucleotide sequence: TGTGCCAGCAGTCCACCCCGGGACAGGGATGGCTACACCTTC. J is TRBJ1-2 and V is TRBV25-1, with TRBD1 identical over 9 bases. V was pared by 5 bases and J by 6 bases, with 7 bases of the junction left unmatched. Germline CDR1 and CDR2: MGHDK and SYGVNS. The CDR3 loop spans 14 amino acids.

This sequence joins TRBV29-1 and TRBJ2-7, with 8 bases that match TRBD1. Germline CDR1 SQVTM, CDR2 ANQGSEA. There are 13 residues in the CDR3. Trimming removed 6 bases from V and 3 bases from J; junction bases left unmatched: 7. Here the CDR3 DNA reads TGCAGCGTCCGGGACAGGACTATCTACGAGCAGTACTTC. It specifies CSVRDRTIYEQYF.

The CDR3 sequence is CASSPQGTGISDTEAFF. The CDR3 nucleotides read TGCGCCAGCAGCCCCCAAGGGACAGGGATTTCGGACACTGAAGCTTTCTTT. The gene calls are TRBV5-1 and TRBJ1-1, with 9 bases identical to TRBD1. With 4 bases clipped from V and 3 bases from J, the junction kept 13 bases outside the gene matches. This CDR3 spans 17 amino acids. Germline-derived CDR1 and CDR2 are SGHRS and YFSETQ.

The chain employs TRBV6-6 and TRBJ2-7, with TRBD2 matching over 12 bases. V was clipped by 6 bases and J by 4 bases; unmatched bases: 4. CDR1 MNHNY and CDR2 SVGAGI come from the germline V gene (reference sequence). The CDR3 totals 14 residues. CDR3 loop: CASRTSGSEYEQYF. The CDR3 nucleotides are TGTGCCAGCAGGACTAGCGGGAGTGAGTACGAGCAGTACTTC.

The gene calls are TRBV15 and TRBJ2-1; weak D call: TRBD2 (6 bases). Germline V gene data show CDR1 as LNHNV and CDR2 as YYDKDF (reference sequence). This CDR3 region has 16 residues. V was pared by 0 bases and J by 8 bases, with 17 bases between. Written as DNA, the CDR3 is TGTGCCACCAGCAGAGATTCTGGCGGGACGGGGGATGAGCAGTTCTTC. It yields the protein CATSRDSGGTGDEQFF. Using reference TRBV15 and TRBJ2-1 for the parts outside the CDR3, the full variable domain is DAMVIQNPRYQVTQFGKPVTLSCSQTLNHNVMYWYQQKSSQAPKLLFHYYDKDFNNEADTPDNFQSRRPNTSFCFLDIRSPGLGDTAMYLCATSRDSGGTGDEQFFGPGTRLTVL.

The V call is TRBV29-1, the J call TRBJ2-2; 7 bases agree with TRBD2. CDR3 length: 16 residues. Germline CDR1 SQVTM, CDR2 ANQGSEA. The V and J ends lost 4 bases and 3 bases, in that order; junction bases with no gene match: 11. The DNA for the CDR3 is TGCAGCGTTGGCCTCAGAGGACTAGATTACACCGGGGAGCTGTTTTTT. It yields the protein CSVGLRGLDYTGELFF.

The chain joins TRBV18 to TRBJ2-5; D possibly corresponds to TRBD1 (5 bases). CDR1 and CDR2 (germline): KGHSH, LQKENI. V lost 5 bases, J lost 2 bases, and 9 bases lay in between. This CDR3 region has 13 residues. The CDR3, as DNA: TGTGCCAGCTCAATGACAGAACAAGAGACCCAGTACTTC. Amino acids: CASSMTEQETQYF.

The rearrangement links TRBV10-3 to TRBJ1-2; D gene unclear. This CDR3 region has 12 residues. Trimming left V 0 bases short and J 4 bases short, with 3 bases between. Germline values: CDR1 ENHRY, CDR2 SYGVKD. CDR3 amino acids: CAISESLYGYTF. In DNA, the CDR3 is TGTGCCATCAGTGAGTCTCTCTATGGCTACACCTTC.

The chain recombines TRBV6-1 with TRBJ1-4; TRBD1 aligns across 8 bases. The CDR3 is 16 amino acids. The ends lost 0 bases at V and 5 bases at J; junction bases unmatched: 5. Germline values: CDR1 MNHNS, CDR2 SASEGT. CDR3 sequence: CASSEAGRTGNEKLFF. Here the CDR3 DNA reads TGTGCCAGCAGTGAAGCGGGGCGGACAGGGAATGAAAAACTGTTTTTT.

This chain links TRBV13 with TRBJ2-7; TRBD1 matches 7 bases. This CDR3 has 15 amino acids. Germline V gene sequence: CDR1 PRHDT, CDR2 FYEKMQ (reference sequence). Germline trimming cut 6 bases from V and 0 bases from J; bases unmatched to any gene: 8. This CDR3 is CASSFGDRDSYEQYF. The CDR3 DNA sequence: TGTGCCAGCAGTTTCGGGGACAGAGACTCCTACGAGCAGTACTTC.

V and J are TRBV3-1 (or the pseudogene TRBV3-2) and TRBJ2-1, with 8 bases lining up with TRBD2. V lost 0 bases, J lost 4 bases, and 5 bases stayed unmatched. Germline CDR1 LGHDT, CDR2 YNNKEL (reference sequence). CDR3 length: 16 amino acids. CDR3 residues: CASSQDGSGKYNEQFF. The CDR3 DNA sequence: TGTGCCAGCAGCCAAGACGGTAGCGGGAAGTACAATGAGCAGTTCTTC.

CDR3 residues: CASSSIDSYSLNTQYF. CDR3 bases: TGTGCCAGCAGCTCAATTGACTCTTACTCGCTTAATACGCAGTATTTT. The rearrangement joins TRBV7-9 to TRBJ2-3; D remains unclear. The germline V and J ends were trimmed by 4 bases and 7 bases, with 21 bases remaining between them. The CDR3 is 16 amino acids. Germline V gives CDR1 SEHNR, CDR2 FQNEAQ (reference sequence).

V and J are TRBV6-1 and TRBJ1-2; D remains ambiguous. The CDR3 contains 12 residues. V lost 2 bases, J lost 8 bases, and 9 bases lay in between. Germline V gene lookup returns CDR1 MNHNS and CDR2 SASEGT. CDR3 in amino acids: CASSEWGEGYTF. CDR3 bases: TGTGCCAGCAGTGAATGGGGAGAAGGCTACACCTTC.

For this clone: The junction departs from the called germline gene at one end, perhaps through a read error. V gene TRBV3-1 (or the pseudogene TRBV3-2) combines with J gene TRBJ1-1; D not resolved. Germline loops: CDR1 LGHDT, CDR2 YNNKEL (reference sequence). The length of the CDR3 is 8 residues. CDR3 residues: CASSRAVF. The CDR3 DNA follows: TGTGCCAGCAGCCGGGCAGTATTT.

This chain connects TRBV5-4 to TRBJ2-5; TRBD2 agrees at 7 bases. The V and J ends lost 3 bases and 2 bases, in that order; junction bases with no gene match: 10. This CDR3 contains 16 residues. The germline V gene has CDR1 SGHNT and CDR2 YYREEE (reference sequence). The chain's CDR3 is CASSSLPGEGQETQYF. The CDR3, as DNA: TGTGCCAGCAGCTCCCTCCCGGGGGAGGGACAAGAGACCCAGTACTTC.

The CDR3 loop is CASSHGTGGATYEQYF. CDR3 sequence (DNA): TGCGCCAGCAGTCATGGGACAGGGGGCGCAACCTACGAGCAGTACTTC. V is TRBV4-3 and J is TRBJ2-7; 12 bases are a match to TRBD1. The CDR3 length is 16 residues. J lost 2 bases, V lost 6 bases, and 8 bases had no gene match. The germline gives CDR1 LGHNA, CDR2 YSLEER.

The sample holds one count of this clone. This chain uses TRBV5-6 with TRBJ1-5, with D maybe TRBD1 (6 bases). The length of the CDR3 is 15 residues. Germline lookup yields CDR1 SGHDT and CDR2 YYEEEE. Trimming pared 3 bases from V and 4 bases from J, leaving 14 bases between. CDR3 in DNA: TGTGCCAGCAGCTCTACCGGACAGATTAATCAGCCCCAGCATTTT. Residues: CASSSTGQINQPQHF.

The J gene is TRBJ2-3, the V gene TRBV9, with a possible D match to TRBD2 (6 bases). Germline V gene sequence: CDR1 SGDLS, CDR2 YYNGEE. Trimming took off 0 bases at V and 0 bases at J, with 17 bases between the two ends. This CDR3 spans 18 amino acids. This CDR3 is CASSVGTPWGTSTDTQYF. The CDR3 DNA reads as TGTGCCAGCAGCGTAGGGACTCCGTGGGGGACTAGCACAGATACGCAGTATTTT.

V is TRBV7-2 and J is TRBJ2-2; weak D call: TRBD2 (5 bases). Germline CDR1 is SGHTA and CDR2 is FQGNSA. Deletions cut 0 bases from V and 6 bases from J, with 11 bases between. This CDR3 is built from 15 residues. CDR3 region: CASSLAGVVAGELFF. For the CDR3, the DNA is TGTGCCAGCAGCTTAGCGGGAGTTGTGGCCGGGGAGCTGTTTTTT. Combining the CDR3 with reference TRBV7-2 and TRBJ2-2 gives the whole variable domain GAGVSQSPSNKVTEKGKDVELRCDPISGHTALYWYRQSLGQGLEFLIYFQGNSAPDKSGLPSDRFSAERTGGSVSTLTIQRTQQEDSAVYLCASSLAGVVAGELFFGEGSRLTVL.

V and J are TRBV5-1 and TRBJ1-2, with TRBD1 identical over 7 bases. The CDR3 is 16 amino acids. Germline V CDR1 and CDR2: SGHRS, YFSETQ. With V trimmed by 0 bases and J by 4 bases, 9 bases remained unmatched. CDR3 amino acids: CASSLAGQGVFYGYTF. For the CDR3, the DNA is TGCGCCAGCAGCTTGGCCGGGCAGGGGGTTTTCTATGGCTACACCTTC. The full variable domain, its missing parts supplied by reference TRBV5-1 and TRBJ1-2, is KAGVTQTPRYLIKTRGQQVTLSCSPISGHRSVSWYQQTPGQGLQFLFEYFSETQRNKGNFPGRFSGRQFSNSRSEMNVSTLELGDSALYLCASSLAGQGVFYGYTFGSGTRLTVV.

The chain uses TRBV30 and TRBJ1-4; TRBD1 might be the D (6 bases). This CDR3 is 13 amino acids long. V was shortened by 6 bases and J by 0 bases, with 8 bases between the two germline ends. The germline CDR1 and CDR2 sequences are GTSNPN and SVGIG (reference sequence). The CDR3 sequence is CACSGATNEKLFF. The CDR3 DNA reads TGTGCCTGCTCAGGGGCAACTAATGAAAAACTGTTTTTT.

V and J are TRBV30 and TRBJ1-4; D is unclear. V lost 0 bases and J lost 6, with 2 bases in between. Looked up from germline, CDR1 is GTSNPN and CDR2 is SVGIG (reference sequence). CDR3 size: 11 residues. As DNA, the CDR3 is TGTGCCTGGAGTGTCGATGAAAAACTGTTTTTT. Protein product: CAWSVDEKLFF.

This clone was seen only once. This chain links TRBV5-1 with TRBJ1-1; D is perhaps TRBD1 (6 bases). With 7 bases removed from V and 0 bases from J, the gap between germline ends came to 13 bases. Germline lookup yields CDR1 SGHRS and CDR2 YFSETQ. The CDR3 has 14 amino acids. The CDR3 nucleotides read TGCGCCAGCTGGCAGGGGTACATGAACACTGAAGCTTTCTTT. Translation gives CASWQGYMNTEAFF. The variable domain in full, with the rest retrieved from reference TRBV5-1 and TRBJ1-1, is KAGVTQTPRYLIKTRGQQVTLSCSPISGHRSVSWYQQTPGQGLQFLFEYFSETQRNKGNFPGRFSGRQFSNSRSEMNVSTLELGDSALYLCASWQGYMNTEAFFGQGTRLTVV.